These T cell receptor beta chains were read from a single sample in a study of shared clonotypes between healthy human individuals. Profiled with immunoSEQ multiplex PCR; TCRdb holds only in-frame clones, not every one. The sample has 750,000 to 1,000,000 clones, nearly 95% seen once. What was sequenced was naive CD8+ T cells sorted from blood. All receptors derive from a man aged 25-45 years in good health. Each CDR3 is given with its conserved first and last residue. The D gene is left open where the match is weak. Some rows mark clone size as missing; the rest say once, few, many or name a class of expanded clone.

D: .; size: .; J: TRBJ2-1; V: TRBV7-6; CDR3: CASSPSKGEVHNEQFF; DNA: TGTGCCAGCAGCCCCTCTAAAGGGGAGGTCCACAATGAGCAGTTCTTC
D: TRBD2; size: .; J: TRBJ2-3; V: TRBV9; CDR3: CASSAGTSGSLTDTQYF; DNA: TGTGCCAGCAGCGCCGGGACTAGCGGGAGCTTGACAGATACGCAGTATTTT
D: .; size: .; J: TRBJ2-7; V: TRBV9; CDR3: CASSVWTAPDEQYF; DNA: TGTGCCAGCAGCGTATGGACCGCCCCGGACGAGCAGTACTTC
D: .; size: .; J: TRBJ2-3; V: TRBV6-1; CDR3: CASSEPGSTDTQYF; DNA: TGTGCCAGCAGTGAACCAGGTAGCACAGATACGCAGTATTTT
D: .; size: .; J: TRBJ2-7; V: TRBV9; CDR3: CASSPGRPHEQYF; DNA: TGTGCCAGCAGCCCTGGTCGGCCCCACGAGCAGTACTTC
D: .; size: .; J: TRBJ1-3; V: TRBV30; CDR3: CAWSVLGQGNTIYF; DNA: TGTGCCTGGAGTGTACTCGGGCAGGGAAACACCATATATTTT
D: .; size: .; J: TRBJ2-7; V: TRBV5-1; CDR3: CASSLDRAHEQYF; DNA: TGCGCCAGCAGCTTGGACAGGGCGCACGAGCAGTACTTC
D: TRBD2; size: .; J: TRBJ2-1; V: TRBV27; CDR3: CASSLGTTAYNEQFF; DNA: TGTGCCAGCAGTTTAGGGACTACAGCATACAATGAGCAGTTCTTC
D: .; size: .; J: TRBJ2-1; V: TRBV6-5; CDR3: CASSYSTYNEQFF; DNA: TGTGCCAGCAGTTACTCGACCTACAATGAGCAGTTCTTC
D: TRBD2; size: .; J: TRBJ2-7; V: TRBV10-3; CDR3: CAIRTGTSGSPYEQYF; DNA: TGTGCCATCAGAACCGGGACTAGCGGGAGCCCCTACGAGCAGTACTTC
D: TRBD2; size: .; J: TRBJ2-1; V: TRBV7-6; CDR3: CASYPLLTGGHNEQFF; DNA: TGTGCCAGCTACCCCCTGCTAACGGGAGGGCACAATGAGCAGTTCTTC
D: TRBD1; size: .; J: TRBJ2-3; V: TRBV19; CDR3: CASSPDRVEEGYTDTQYF; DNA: TGTGCCAGTAGTCCGGACAGGGTGGAGGAGGGATACACAGATACGCAGTATTTT
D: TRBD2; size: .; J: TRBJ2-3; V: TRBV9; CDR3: CASSVDLADTDTQYF; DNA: TGTGCCAGCAGCGTAGATCTAGCGGACACAGATACGCAGTATTTT
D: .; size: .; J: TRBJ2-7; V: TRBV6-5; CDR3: CASSHLPRGEQYF; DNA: TGTGCCAGCAGTCACCTGCCCAGGGGCGAGCAGTACTTC
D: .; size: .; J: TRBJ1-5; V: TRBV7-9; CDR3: CASSLDSRNQPQHF; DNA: TGTGCCAGCAGCTTAGACTCCCGAAATCAGCCCCAGCATTTT
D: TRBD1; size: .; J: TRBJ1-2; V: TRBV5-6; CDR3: CASLGQPADGYTF; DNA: TGTGCCAGCTTGGGACAGCCGGCGGATGGCTACACCTTC
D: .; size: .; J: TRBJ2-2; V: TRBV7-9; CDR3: CASSLGTGELFF; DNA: TGTGCCAGCAGCTTAGGAACTGGGGAGCTGTTTTTT
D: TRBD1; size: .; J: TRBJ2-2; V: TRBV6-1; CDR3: CASSSWDSEKGELFF; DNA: TGTGCCAGCAGTTCTTGGGACAGCGAAAAAGGGGAGCTGTTTTTT
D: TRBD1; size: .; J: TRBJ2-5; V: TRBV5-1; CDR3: CASSLAGTGGETQYF; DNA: TGCGCCAGCAGCTTGGCCGGGACAGGGGGAGAGACCCAGTACTTC
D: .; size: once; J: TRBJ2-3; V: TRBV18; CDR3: CASSPENTDTQYF; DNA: TGTGCCAGCTCACCAGAGAACACAGATACGCAGTATTTT
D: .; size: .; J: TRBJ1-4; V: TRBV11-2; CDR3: CASSLSSRGLANEKLFF; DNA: TGTGCCAGCAGCCTAAGCTCGAGGGGTCTGGCTAATGAAAAACTGTTTTTT
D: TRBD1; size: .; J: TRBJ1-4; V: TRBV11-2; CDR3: CASSLGDRSEKLFF; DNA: TGTGCCAGCAGCTTAGGGGACAGGAGTGAAAAACTGTTTTTT
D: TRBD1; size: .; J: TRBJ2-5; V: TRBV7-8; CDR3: CASSPMTGGEVECQYF; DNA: TGTGCCAGCAGCCCGATGACAGGGGGGGAGGTCGAGTGCCAGTACTTC
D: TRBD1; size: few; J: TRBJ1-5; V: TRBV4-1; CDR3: CASSQVQGDQPQHF; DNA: TGCGCCAGCAGCCAAGTTCAGGGGGATCAGCCCCAGCATTTT
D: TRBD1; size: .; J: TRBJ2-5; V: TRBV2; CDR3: CASSEAPWTGSQETQYF; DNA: TGTGCCAGCAGTGAAGCTCCTTGGACAGGGAGCCAAGAGACCCAGTACTTC
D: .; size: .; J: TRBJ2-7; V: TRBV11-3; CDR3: CASSSKASGEQYF; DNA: TGTGCCAGCAGCTCCAAAGCCTCGGGCGAGCAGTACTTC
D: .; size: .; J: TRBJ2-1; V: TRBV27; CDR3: CASSSHLGGGQSPYNEQFF; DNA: TGTGCCAGCAGTTCACACCTTGGTGGGGGGCAAAGCCCCTACAATGAGCAGTTCTTC
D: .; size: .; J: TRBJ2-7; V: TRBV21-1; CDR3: CASSKGGLARRKHYEQYF; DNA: TGTGCCAGCAGCAAAGGGGGACTAGCACGACGAAAACACTACGAGCAGTACTTC
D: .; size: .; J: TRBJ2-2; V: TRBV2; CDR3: CAILSGNTGELFF; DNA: TGTGCCATCCTTAGCGGGAACACCGGGGAGCTGTTTTTT
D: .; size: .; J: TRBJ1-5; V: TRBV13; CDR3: CASSLGVNQPQHF; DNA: TGTGCCAGCAGCTTAGGGGTTAATCAGCCCCAGCATTTT
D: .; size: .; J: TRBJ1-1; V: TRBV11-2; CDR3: CASSLGTSMNTEAFF; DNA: TGTGCCAGCAGCTTGGGGACATCTATGAACACTGAAGCTTTCTTT
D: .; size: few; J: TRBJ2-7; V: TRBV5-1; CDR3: CASSPSSYEQYF; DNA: TGCGCCAGCAGCCCGTCTTCATACGAGCAGTACTTC
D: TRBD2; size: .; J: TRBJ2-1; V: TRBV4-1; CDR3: CASSSAGGPGFTLHEQFF; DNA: TGCGCCAGCAGCTCAGCGGGAGGGCCGGGGTTTACACTTCATGAGCAGTTCTTC
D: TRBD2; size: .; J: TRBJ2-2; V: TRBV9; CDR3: CASTLAGGPDGELFF; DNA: TGTGCCAGCACACTAGCGGGAGGGCCTGACGGGGAGCTGTTTTTT
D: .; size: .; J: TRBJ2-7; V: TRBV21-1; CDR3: CASSRTGSHEQYF; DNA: TGTGCCAGCAGCAGGACAGGGTCCCACGAGCAGTACTTC
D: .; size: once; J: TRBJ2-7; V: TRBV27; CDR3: CASSLGGGFSSGQYF; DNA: TGTGCCAGCAGCTTGGGAGGGGGTTTTTCTAGCGGACAGTACTTC
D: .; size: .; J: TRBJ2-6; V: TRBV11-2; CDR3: CASSLGQRGPPGANVLTF; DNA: TGTGCCAGCAGCCTGGGACAGCGGGGCCCCCCTGGGGCCAACGTCCTGACTTTC
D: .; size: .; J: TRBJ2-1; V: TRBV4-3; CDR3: CASSQDRLASASYNEQFF; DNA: TGCGCCAGCAGCCAAGATAGGCTGGCGAGCGCCTCCTACAATGAGCAGTTCTTC
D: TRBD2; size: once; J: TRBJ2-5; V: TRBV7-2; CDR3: CASSSPGTSEGTQYF; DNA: TGTGCCAGCAGCTCGCCCGGGACTAGCGAAGGGACCCAGTACTTC
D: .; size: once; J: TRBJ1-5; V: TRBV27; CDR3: CASSLGGLGSNQPQHF; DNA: TGTGCCAGCAGTTTAGGGGGGCTGGGAAGCAATCAGCCCCAGCATTTT
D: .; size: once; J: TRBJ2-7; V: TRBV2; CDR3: CASSDWESLTYEQYF; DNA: TGTGCCAGCAGTGATTGGGAATCACTCACCTACGAGCAGTACTTC
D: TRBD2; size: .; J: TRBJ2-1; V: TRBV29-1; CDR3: CSVQGISGNYNEQFF; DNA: TGCAGCGTACAGGGTATTAGCGGGAACTACAATGAGCAGTTCTTC
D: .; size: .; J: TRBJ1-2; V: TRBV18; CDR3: CASSRDHNYGYTF; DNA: TGTGCCAGCTCACGGGACCATAACTATGGCTACACCTTC
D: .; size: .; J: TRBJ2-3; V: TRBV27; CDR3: CASSLTFPGASTDTQYF; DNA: TGTGCCAGCAGTTTAACATTCCCGGGGGCTAGCACAGATACGCAGTATTTT
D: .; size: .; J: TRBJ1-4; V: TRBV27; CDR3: CASSLLGGSATNEKLFF; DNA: TGTGCCAGCAGTTTATTGGGGGGATCTGCAACTAATGAAAAACTGTTTTTT
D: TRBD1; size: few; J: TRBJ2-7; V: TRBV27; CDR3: CASSSGTGGHEQYF; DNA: TGTGCCAGCAGTTCCGGGACAGGGGGCCACGAGCAGTACTTC
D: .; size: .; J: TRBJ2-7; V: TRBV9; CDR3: CASSPLVGDRSSYEQYF; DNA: TGTGCCAGCAGCCCCCTCGTAGGGGATCGTAGCTCCTACGAGCAGTACTTC
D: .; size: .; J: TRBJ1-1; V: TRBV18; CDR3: CASSLGFPWSTLNTEAFF; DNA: TGTGCCAGCTCGCTCGGCTTTCCCTGGTCTACACTGAACACTGAAGCTTTCTTT
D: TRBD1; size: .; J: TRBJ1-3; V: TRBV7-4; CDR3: CASSLMGQGAKSSGNTIYF; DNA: TGTGCCAGCAGCTTAATGGGACAGGGGGCCAAAAGCTCTGGAAACACCATATATTTT
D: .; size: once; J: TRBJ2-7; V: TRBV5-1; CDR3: CASSSYSGLGSYEQYF; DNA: TGCGCCAGCAGCTCTTACTCGGGGTTGGGCTCCTACGAGCAGTACTTC
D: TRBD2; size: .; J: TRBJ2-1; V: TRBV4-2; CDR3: CASSREGPASGLTYNEQFF; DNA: TGTGCCAGCAGCAGGGAGGGCCCGGCGTCTGGCCTTACCTACAATGAGCAGTTCTTC
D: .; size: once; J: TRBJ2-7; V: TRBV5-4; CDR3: CASSLASHYEQYF; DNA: TGTGCCAGCAGCTTGGCCTCGCACTACGAGCAGTACTTC
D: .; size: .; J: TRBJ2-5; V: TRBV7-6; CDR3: CASSLDLSQETQYF; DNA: TGTGCCAGCAGCTTAGACCTGAGCCAAGAGACCCAGTACTTC
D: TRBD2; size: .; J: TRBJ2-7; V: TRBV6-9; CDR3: CASIPSGGMTYEQYF; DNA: TGTGCCAGCATTCCATCGGGAGGGATGACCTACGAGCAGTACTTC
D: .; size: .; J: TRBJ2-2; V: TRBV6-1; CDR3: CASNLGHYTGELFF; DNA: TGTGCCAGCAACCTGGGACACTACACCGGGGAGCTGTTTTTT
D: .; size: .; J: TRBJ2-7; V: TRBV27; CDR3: CASSFAGSLYEQYF; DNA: TGTGCCAGCAGTTTTGCAGGGTCACTCTACGAGCAGTACTTC
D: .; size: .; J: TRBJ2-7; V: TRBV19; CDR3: CASSIGSGEYEQYF; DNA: TGTGCCAGTAGTATAGGTTCAGGGGAGTACGAGCAGTACTTC
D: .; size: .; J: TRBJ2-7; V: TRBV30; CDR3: CAWSVSGTYEQYF; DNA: TGTGCCTGGAGTGTGAGCGGAACTTACGAGCAGTACTTC
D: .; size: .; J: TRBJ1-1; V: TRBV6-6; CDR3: CASSTGHTEAFF; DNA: TGTGCCAGCAGTACAGGGCACACTGAAGCTTTCTTT
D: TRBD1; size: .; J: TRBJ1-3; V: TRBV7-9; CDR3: CASSSPQGAGNTIYF; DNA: TGTGCCAGCAGCTCACCCCAGGGGGCCGGAAACACCATATATTTT